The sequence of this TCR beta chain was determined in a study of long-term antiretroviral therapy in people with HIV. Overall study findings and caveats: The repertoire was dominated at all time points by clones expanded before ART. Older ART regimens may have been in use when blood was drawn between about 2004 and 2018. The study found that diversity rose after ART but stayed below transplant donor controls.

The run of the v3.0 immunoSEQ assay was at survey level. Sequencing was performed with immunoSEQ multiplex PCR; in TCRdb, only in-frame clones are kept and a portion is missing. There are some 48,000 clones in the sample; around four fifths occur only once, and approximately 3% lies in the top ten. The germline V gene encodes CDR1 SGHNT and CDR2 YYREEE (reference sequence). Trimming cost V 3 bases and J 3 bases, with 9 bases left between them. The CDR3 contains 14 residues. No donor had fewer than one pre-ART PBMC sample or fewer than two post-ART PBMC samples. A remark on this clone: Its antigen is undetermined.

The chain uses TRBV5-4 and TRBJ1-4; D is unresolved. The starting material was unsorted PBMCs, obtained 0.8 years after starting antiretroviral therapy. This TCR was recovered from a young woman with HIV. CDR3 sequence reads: CASSWELANEKLFF. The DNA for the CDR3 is TGTGCCAGCAGCTGGGAGTTAGCTAATGAAAAACTGTTTTTT. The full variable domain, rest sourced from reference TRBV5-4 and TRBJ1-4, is ETGVTQSPTHLIKTRGQQVTLRCSSQSGHNTVSWYQQALGQGPQFIFQYYREEENGRGNFPPRFSGLQFPNYSSELNVNALELDDSALYLCASSWELANEKLFFGSGTQLSVL.